This T cell receptor (beta chain) comes out of a study of cytomegalovirus exposure and HLA in healthy donors (dated by TCRdb to the late 2010s). Broadly, across the study: An earlier analysis of approximately 640 of the donors reported more than 250 Gb of sequence data and about 100 million unique TCR beta sequences from some 180 million T cells. Along with the roughly 710-subject first cohort, a separate validation cohort of roughly 110 different subjects was used. In an earlier analysis of about 590 of the donors, high-throughput TCR beta sequencing was used to judge whether each TCR beta V gene segment behaved as functional or pseudogenic. A later analysis re-examined previously published TCR beta repertoires from more than 650 donors and added high-resolution HLA genotyping to investigate patterns of TCR occurrence. All discovery cohort repertoires had been generated on a single sequencing platform. Rather than drawing on any new phenotypic data, the later analysis identified candidate immune exposures from TCR beta sequences and the way those sequences occurred across donors. Four to six DR-DQ haplotypes were handled as single units for association and clustering, since linkage in the cohort was strong. Typing coverage varied by locus: roughly 629-630 donors for A, B, C, DRB1 and DQB1; roughly 560 for DQA1; around 610 for DPA1; roughly 450 for DPB1. A later genetic analysis took genome-wide SNP genotypes for about 55% of the roughly 700 donors and used that subset as a discovery cohort. The study profiled the T cell repertoires of around 700 subjects by immunosequencing and related them to cytomegalovirus serostatus. Of the 398 genotyped donors, over 70% fell in the genetic ancestry cluster associated with self-reported Caucasian donors. Roughly 320 gigabases of sequencing data and around 80 million unique TCR sequences made up an early release that covered approximately 620 HLA-typed donors. Both class I and class II loci were covered by HLA typing, at four-digit resolution. The study aimed to test whether cataloging public T cell receptors could reveal signatures of past pathogen exposure. High-throughput TCR immunosequencing, statistical association of individual TCRs with disease status, and machine learning were combined to predict cytomegalovirus infection status. Donor age, sex, ethnicity and CMV serostatus were compiled alongside the repertoire data. On average, around 230,000 unique TCR beta nucleotide sequences were sequenced per donor among a few hundred genotyped donors of the cohort, with roughly 18% of those sequences being non-productive.

Note on this clone: Its target antigen remains unknown. Qualities for individual bases were not recorded, and no much larger clone is one base off.

In total, over 600 healthy bone marrow donors made up the cohort. At the time of sampling, every cohort member was nominally healthy, though immune exposures that went unrecorded were likely present. The donor tested CMV seropositive and was one of the 289 seropositive cohort members. Each donor provided a peripheral blood sample, and peripheral blood mononuclear cells were used for TCR beta sequencing. The Qiagen DNeasy Blood Extraction Kit was used to extract genomic DNA from the blood cell samples. Library construction relied on the immunoSEQ multiplex PCR assay. For the multiplex PCR, a mixture combining 60 forward primers for TCR Vbeta segments and 13 reverse primers for TCR Jbeta segments was used. Amplification of the CDR3 region of rearranged TCR beta genes was performed with a multiplex PCR assay on genomic DNA. Amplified TCR beta libraries were sequenced as 87-base-pair reads on the Illumina HiSeq System. Processing in the source paper ran as follows. A later analysis tallied around 87 million unique TCR beta chains across the roughly 610 repertoires, and around 9.9 million of those chains were shared by two or more donors. To remove PCR and sequencing errors, raw reads were error-corrected and collapsed into unique sequences using a nearest-neighbor algorithm that merged closely related sequences. To assign V, D and J gene segments, CDR3 sequences were aligned to IMGT reference sequences. For a sequence to be retained, at least a six-nucleotide match to both a V gene segment and a J gene segment was required. Rearrangements were classified as productive when the CDR3 lacked stop codons and remained in frame with V and J, and all other rearrangements were classified as non-productive. Following IMGT convention, CDR3 was defined as the stretch from the second conserved V-encoded cysteine to the conserved J-encoded phenylalanine. In an earlier analysis of around 570 of the donors, sequences lacking an unambiguous match to a single V gene segment were excluded. In an earlier analysis of a few hundred of the donors, a V segment was called functional when productive rearrangements were above 56.7%, and segregating when the standard deviation between donors exceeded 5%. A statistical classification framework was built for diagnosing cytomegalovirus status from the catalog of TCR beta chain sequences. A later analysis assigned V and J genes by comparing TCR nucleotide sequences with IMGT/GENE-DB human TR gene sequences. Using the TCRdist pipeline, a later analysis assigned CDR3 sequences along with most-parsimonious VDJ recombination scenarios. In a later analysis, each TCR beta chain was defined by its CDR3 amino acid sequence together with its V-gene family, and reads lacking a unique V-gene family were excluded. As a way to deal with suspected cross-contamination and a sequencing artifact, a later analysis dropped approximately 590 nucleotide sequences that were highly shared and had low generation probability. A later analysis calculated a clonal expansion index for each public chain from normalized within-repertoire ranks of inferred template counts. A later analysis computed generation probabilities with a VDJ recombination model fitted to out-of-frame rearrangements, and checked the results against IGoR. Hypergeometric tests were used in a later analysis to score TCR-TCR, TCR-HLA and TCR-CMV co-occurrence, with a repertoire-size bias correction applied to the TCR pairs. To estimate false discovery rates, a later analysis permuted the HLA or CMV assignments 20 times. In a later analysis, co-occurring TCRs were grouped using DBSCAN, with TCRdist sequence similarity added in when clustering inside HLA-allele-positive subsets. Repertoires with fewer than 30,000 or more than 120,000 public chains, plus five repertoires with anomalous nucleotide sharing, were excluded from co-occurrence clustering. Sourced from immuneACCESS, this table was stored by TCRdb with only in-frame sequences that have V and J called. A share of the clones is absent; for the studies checked, an unresolved V gene accounts for under half, and the remainder has no known explanation. V, J and clone size are taken as reported in that table, and D and trimming were inferred from the DNA itself. The sample data list 95,000 to 150,000 clones, and around 66% of these were observed just once. The ten largest clones represent more than 6.5% of the sample.

From cysteine to phenylalanine, the CDR3 is 13 amino acids long. Kept here is only the CDR3 DNA, which spans 39 bases and is read in frame from base 1. V loses 9 bases, J loses 4 bases, and the germline ends lie 16 bases apart. The germline V gene (reference sequence) sets CDR1 to MNHEY and CDR2 to SMNVEV. The paper's findings and limits, for the study overall: The classifier was reported to diagnose cytomegalovirus status with high specificity and sensitivity in both the original cohort and the validation cohort. The cohort was sequenced for TCR beta chains only, and without alpha or paired-chain data the features that could be detected were limited. Roughly uniform sequencing depth across donors was assumed in presence/absence analyses, although this assumption may not hold. Several of the top co-occurrence clusters appeared to be linked to parvovirus B19, influenza, CMV and Epstein-Barr virus, according to a later analysis. When HLA alleles, especially DR and DQ, strongly co-occurred, TCR associations were difficult to assign to individual alleles. Because HLA typing was unavailable for some donors at each locus, only the typed subset was used in association tests. In a later genetic analysis, fewer N-insertions in productive TCRs were reported among donors in an Asian-associated ancestry cluster than the roughly 640-donor mean. Linkage disequilibrium might explain the correlated functional status among segregating V segments, but an unknown experimental factor could not be excluded. A further reported finding was that TCR beta sequences accurately predicted the HLA-A and HLA-B alleles for most subjects in the first cohort. Some IMGT-functional V segments, including TRBV6-2 and TRBV6-3, could not be distinguished by the 87-base-pair reads and were therefore excluded. A later genetic analysis associated a missense DCLRE1C variant with V-gene and J-gene trimming of TCR beta chains, and an independent cohort replicated the association. Because counts were too low, around 17 rarely observed V segments, including chromosome 9 orphons, were left out of the earlier analysis of about 500 of the donors. The authors suggested that the approach could potentially be generalized to other disease states and immunological phenotypes. In vitro tests confirmed that a few of the cytomegalovirus-associated TCR beta chains recognize cytomegalovirus antigens. In a later analysis, HLA-associated TCR beta chains were found to be more clonally expanded and to have lower generation probabilities than equally common non-associated chains. The study gave a list of over 150 TCR beta chains associated with cytomegalovirus. Most TCR sequences were observed very rarely across donors, whereas some public TCRs were present in many individuals. CMV serostatus was the only immune exposure information available for the cohort. In a later analysis, TCR association rates were found to vary across HLA loci, with the most associated TCRs seen for DRB1 alleles and the fewest for HLA-C alleles. According to a later analysis, most CMV-associated TCR beta chains appeared to be HLA-restricted, and the HLA associations seemed to be driven largely by CMV exposure. Broadly in line with IMGT annotations, most TCR beta V segments showed up in productive rearrangements about 87% or about 30% of the time in an earlier analysis of under 700 of the donors. A group of highly shared sequence variants was considered likely to be a technical artifact of the sequencing pipeline. Specific HLA alleles were associated with roughly 16,000 TCR beta sequences at a false discovery rate of 0.05 in a later analysis.

The sequenced sample was PBMCs. The sequence is built from TRBV27 and TRBJ2-7; a tentative D match to TRBD2 spans 6 bases. The receptor was isolated from a woman aged 40 to 50 in good health and CMV-seropositive. This receptor has the CDR3 CASRSGVSYEQYF. The DNA is TGTGCCAGTCGGTCGGGAGTGTCTTACGAGCAGTACTTC.